Below, 31 T cell receptor beta chains from the same sample are listed, as sequenced in a study of T cells in Graves' hyperthyroidism and ophthalmopathy. RNA transcripts gave rise to amplified TCR beta CDR3 regions. First-round RT-PCR with HTBI primers amplified the TCR CDR3 region. TCRdb redid the calling of the multiplex PCR reads with MiXCR, one entry per CDR3 protein. The sample carries 640,000 or so distinct CDR3 sequences, 12% to 15% recorded once. Sequencing was done on a sample of blood. The receptors stem from a woman aged 18-30 years with Graves' ophthalmopathy.

This clonotype has just a few counts. The V call is TRBV24-1, the J call TRBJ2-4; tentatively, D is TRBD1 (6 bases). There are 13 residues in the CDR3. The V end was cut by 6 bases, the J end by 1 base, with 6 bases between. Germline V CDR1 and CDR2: KGHDR, SFDVKD. The CDR3, as DNA: TGTGCCACCAGTACAGGGGCCAAAAACATTCAGTACTTC. The encoded protein is CATSTGAKNIQYF.

The V gene is TRBV12-3 or TRBV12-4, the J gene TRBJ2-7; 10 bases agree with TRBD2. The J segment lost 5 bases and the V segment lost 6 bases, leaving 7 bases of the junction unmatched. CDR3 size: 14 residues. The CDR3: CASSWTSGKNEQYF. The CDR3 DNA sequence: TGTGCCAGCAGCTGGACTAGCGGAAAAAACGAGCAGTACTTC.

About this clonotype: A much larger clone differs by one base, so this may be a read error. This rearrangement joins TRBV28 to TRBJ2-7, with no clear D. Per the germline V gene, CDR1 is MDHEN and CDR2 is SYDVKM. V was cut by 6 bases and J by 5 bases, with 14 bases left in between. The CDR3 is made up of 13 amino acids. As DNA, the CDR3 is TGTGCCAGCAGCCCCCGCCGCACCAACGAGCAGTACTTC. It is translated as CASSPRRTNEQYF.

Many counts were recorded for this clonotype. The CDR3 region has the DNA TGTGCCAGCAGCTTCCCAAAACCGGGACAGGGAAGTCTAGCTGACTACAATGAGCAGTTCTTC. The encoded protein is CASSFPKPGQGSLADYNEQFF. The genes are TRBV11-1 and TRBJ2-1; 9 positions agree with TRBD1. V shed 3 bases and J 3 bases; nucleotides not matched to a gene: 21. Germline V gene sequence: CDR1 SGHAT, CDR2 FQDESV (reference sequence). The CDR3 has 21 residues.

This clonotype was counted ten times or more. The rearrangement joins TRBV3-1 to TRBJ2-1; D possibly corresponds to TRBD2 (5 bases). CDR1 and CDR2 from the germline V gene are LGHDT and YNNKEL (reference sequence). Trimming left V 1 base short and J 0 bases short, with 10 bases between. The CDR3 is 16 amino acids. CDR3 bases: TGTGCCAGCAGCCAAGTGCCTAGCAGCTCCTACAATGAGCAGTTCTTC. Residues: CASSQVPSSSYNEQFF.

This clonotype was counted at least ten times. This chain joins TRBV12-3 or TRBV12-4 and TRBJ2-3; possible D gene TRBD2, 5 bases. Trimming shortened V by 2 bases and J by 2 bases, and 17 bases separated the two germline ends. This CDR3 spans 17 amino acids. The CDR3 region is CASSLQVSSRDTDTQYF. The CDR3 nucleotides are TGTGCCAGCAGTTTACAGGTTTCTAGCCGTGACACAGATACGCAGTATTTT.

This clonotype was picked up many times. The chain is built from TRBV12-3 or TRBV12-4 and TRBJ2-3; 9 bases line up with TRBD2. The CDR3 covers 14 residues. J was trimmed by 2 bases and V by 7 bases; bases with no gene match: 4. CDR3: CASIPGLATDTQYF. The CDR3, as DNA: TGTGCCAGCATCCCGGGACTAGCCACAGATACGCAGTATTTT.

This clonotype was detected a few times. The chain couples TRBV4-1 to TRBJ1-4, with D unclear. This CDR3 comprises 19 residues. The germline gives CDR1 MGHRA, CDR2 YSYEKL. Trimming took off 1 base at V and 0 bases at J, with 18 bases between the two ends. In DNA form, the CDR3 reads TGCGCCAGCAGCCAAGGTCGACTAAGAATGAGGGCAACTAATGAAAAACTGTTTTTT. Encoded protein: CASSQGRLRMRATNEKLFF.

The V and J genes are TRBV7-2 and TRBJ2-1; D may be TRBD1 (5 bases). The CDR3 is 15 residues long. CDR1 and CDR2 (germline): SGHTA, FQGNSA. With 1 base removed from V and 6 bases from J, the gap between germline ends came to 13 bases. The CDR3 DNA follows: TGTGCCAGCAGCTTAGGGGGCGATTATGGCAATGAGCAGTTCTTC. Its protein is CASSLGGDYGNEQFF.

This clonotype was detected ten times or more. The chain uses TRBV11-2 and TRBJ2-1; 10 positions agree with TRBD1. V was clipped by 0 bases and J by 10 bases; unmatched bases: 9. Germline assignment: CDR1 SGHAT and CDR2 FQNNGV. This CDR3 is built from 16 residues. CDR3: CASSLDRWGQGYEQFF. The CDR3 region has the DNA TGTGCCAGCAGCTTAGATAGGTGGGGACAGGGGTACGAGCAGTTCTTC.

The CDR3 sequence: CASSLPGLGGYEQYF. The CDR3 region has the DNA TGTGCCAGCAGCCTACCCGGACTAGGGGGCTACGAGCAGTACTTC. V gene TRBV6-1 combines with J gene TRBJ2-7; possible D gene TRBD2, 7 bases. The length of the CDR3 is 15 residues. V lost 6 bases and J 3 bases, leaving 18 bases between the germline ends. Per germline, CDR1 MNHNS and CDR2 SASEGT.

This clonotype was seen at least ten times. J is TRBJ2-1 and V is TRBV18; no firm D call. Trimming took 3 bases from V and 0 from J, leaving 9 bases between them. Germline CDR1 reads KGHSH; CDR2 reads LQKENI. The CDR3 contains 15 residues. This CDR3 is CASSPGPSSYNEQFF. CDR3 sequence (DNA): TGTGCCAGCTCACCGGGCCCGAGCTCCTACAATGAGCAGTTCTTC.

Only a few counts were recorded for this clonotype. The V and J genes are TRBV28 and TRBJ1-4; D uncertain. Germline loops: CDR1 MDHEN, CDR2 SYDVKM. CDR3 length: 14 residues. V gave up 8 bases and J gave up 7 bases, with 17 bases separating them. The chain's CDR3 is CASSSLRGGEKLFF. The DNA for the CDR3 is TGTGCCAGCTCCTCCTTACGAGGCGGTGAAAAACTGTTTTTT. Variable domain in full (rest from reference TRBV28 and TRBJ1-4): DVKVTQSSRYLVKRTGEKVFLECVQDMDHENMFWYRQDPGLGLRLIYFSYDVKMKEKGDIPEGYSVSREKKERFSLILESASTNQTSMYLCASSSLRGGEKLFFGSGTQLSVL.

This clonotype has ten or more counts. The gene calls are TRBV20-1 and TRBJ1-1; no clear D. This CDR3 comprises 14 residues. Germline assignment: CDR1 DFQATT and CDR2 SNEGSKA (reference sequence). V dropped 4 bases and J dropped 4 bases, with 16 bases sitting between them. DNA of the CDR3: TGCAGTGCTACCACTGGGAGCACGGCCACTGAAGCTTTCTTT. It translates to CSATTGSTATEAFF.

In its sample, this clonotype was seen a few times. In DNA, the CDR3 is TGTGCCAGCACCCTTTTATTAGGGGGGCTCCAAGAGACCCAGTACTTC. This codes for CASTLLLGGLQETQYF. This chain connects TRBV7-6 to TRBJ2-5; D may match TRBD1 or TRBD2 (6 bases each). Germline CDR1 is SGHVS and CDR2 is FNYEAQ. The V and J ends lost 7 bases and 1 base respectively, with 19 bases between them. The CDR3 length is 16 residues.

This clonotype was recorded at least ten times. V usage is TRBV11-3 and J usage is TRBJ2-1; TRBD2 might be the D (7 bases). The CDR3 contains 15 residues. With 3 bases removed from V and 3 bases from J, the gap between germline ends came to 12 bases. Germline V gene sequence: CDR1 SGHNT, CDR2 YENEEA. DNA of the CDR3: TGTGCCAGCAGCTTTAGGGGGGAGGGCTACAATGAGCAGTTCTTC. Residues: CASSFRGEGYNEQFF. The whole variable domain, remainder taken from reference TRBV11-3 and TRBJ2-1, is EAGVVQSPRYKIIEKKQPVAFWCNPISGHNTLYWYLQNLGQGPELLIRYENEEAVDDSQLPKDRFSAERLKGVDSTLKIQPAELGDSAVYLCASSFRGEGYNEQFFGPGTRLTVL.

At least ten counts were recorded for this clonotype. V gene TRBV27 combines with J gene TRBJ2-1, with 7 nucleotides matching TRBD2. The J segment lost 5 bases and the V segment lost 6 bases, leaving 7 bases of the junction unmatched. The CDR3 covers 14 residues. Germline CDR1 reads MNHEY; CDR2 reads SMNVEV (reference sequence). The CDR3 sequence is CASRLSGPDNEQFF. CDR3 coding DNA: TGTGCCAGCAGACTTAGCGGGCCGGACAATGAGCAGTTCTTC.

A few counts support this clonotype. V gene TRBV19 combines with J gene TRBJ1-5; D may be TRBD1 (5 bases). The CDR3 has 13 residues. V was cut by 8 bases and J by 0 bases, with 8 bases left in between. From germline, CDR1 is LNHDA and CDR2 SQIVND (reference sequence). The CDR3 DNA reads TGTGCCAGTTTGGGGCCTAGCAATCAGCCCCAGCATTTT. Its translation is CASLGPSNQPQHF.

Many counts were recorded for this clonotype. This chain links TRBV4-1 with TRBJ1-2; 10 nucleotides line up with TRBD1. Germline loops: CDR1 MGHRA, CDR2 YSYEKL. The CDR3 runs 14 residues. V lost 4 bases, J lost 7 bases, and 6 bases stayed unmatched. The CDR3 DNA reads as TGCGCCAGCAGCCTCGGGACAGGGGATGGTGGCTACACCTTC. The encoded protein is CASSLGTGDGGYTF.

This clonotype showed up many times. The V and J genes are TRBV2 and TRBJ1-2, with a weak D call TRBD1 (5 bases). CDR1 and CDR2 from the germline V gene are SNHLY and FYNNEI. Trimming took 6 bases from V and 3 from J, leaving 11 bases between them. This CDR3 is 13 amino acids long. CDR3 nucleotides: TGTGCCAGCAGCCAGGGCTTCGACTATGGCTACACCTTC. It is translated as CASSQGFDYGYTF.

This clonotype showed up just a few times. This chain uses TRBV30 with TRBJ1-5, with TRBD1 identical over 8 bases. This CDR3 region has 15 residues. Germline V gives CDR1 GTSNPN, CDR2 SVGIG (reference sequence). V shed 0 bases, J shed 4 bases, and the junction held 5 bases outside the gene matches. The DNA of the CDR3 is TGTGCCTGGAGTGTAAAGCGGACAGGGAATCAGCCCCAGCATTTT. Residues: CAWSVKRTGNQPQHF.

This clonotype was picked up many times. This chain uses TRBV5-1 with TRBJ2-1, with 8 bases that match TRBD2. V was pared by 4 bases and J by 9 bases, with 12 bases of the junction left unmatched. CDR1 and CDR2 from the germline V gene are SGHRS and YFSETQ. The CDR3 loop spans 15 amino acids. CDR3 sequence: CASSRGGREVAEQFF. CDR3 nucleotide sequence: TGCGCCAGCAGCCGCGGAGGGCGGGAGGTAGCTGAGCAGTTCTTC. The whole variable domain, filled in from reference TRBV5-1 and TRBJ2-1, reads KAGVTQTPRYLIKTRGQQVTLSCSPISGHRSVSWYQQTPGQGLQFLFEYFSETQRNKGNFPGRFSGRQFSNSRSEMNVSTLELGDSALYLCASSRGGREVAEQFFGPGTRLTVL.

This clonotype was observed at least ten times. V and J are TRBV10-3 and TRBJ2-1; the D gene is possibly TRBD2 (7 bases). The CDR3 is 16 amino acids. Germline CDR1 and CDR2: ENHRY and SYGVKD. V was clipped by 6 bases and J by 8 bases, with 23 bases between them. CDR3 DNA: TGTGCCATCAGGGGGGCCGGGACTACTCTGAGGGATGAGCAGTTCTTC. This encodes CAIRGAGTTLRDEQFF.

In its sample, this clonotype was seen many times. The V gene is TRBV6-1, the J gene TRBJ2-7; D not certain. The V gene lost 6 bases and the J gene lost 2 bases, with 17 bases spanning the gap. The CDR3 extends over 15 amino acids. Germline V lookup: CDR1 MNHNS, CDR2 SASEGT. CDR3 sequence reads: CASSVRAGATYEQYF. The CDR3 coding sequence is TGTGCCAGCAGCGTTAGGGCCGGAGCCACCTACGAGCAGTACTTC.

This clonotype was observed many times. The V and J genes are TRBV18 and TRBJ1-1; D may be TRBD1 (6 bases). The V and J ends lost 0 bases and 11 bases respectively, with 10 bases between them. The CDR3 has 12 amino acids. In germline, CDR1 is KGHSH, CDR2 LQKENI. The CDR3 region has the DNA TGTGCCAGCTCACCACCGCAGGGGACGGCTTTCTTT. Translation: CASSPPQGTAFF.

This clonotype was picked up many times. The chain combines TRBV5-1 with TRBJ2-1; TRBD2 matches at 15 bases. CDR3 length equals 16 residues. The germline V gene encodes CDR1 SGHRS and CDR2 YFSETQ. V was pared by 0 bases and J by 9 bases, with 4 bases of the junction left unmatched. This CDR3 reads CASSLGTSGRVGEQFF. Here the CDR3 DNA reads TGCGCCAGCAGCTTGGGGACTAGCGGGAGGGTTGGTGAGCAGTTCTTC. Drawing the rest from reference TRBV5-1 and TRBJ2-1, the complete variable domain is KAGVTQTPRYLIKTRGQQVTLSCSPISGHRSVSWYQQTPGQGLQFLFEYFSETQRNKGNFPGRFSGRQFSNSRSEMNVSTLELGDSALYLCASSLGTSGRVGEQFFGPGTRLTVL.

CDR3 protein: CASCLAGTNEQFF. The CDR3 DNA sequence: TGTGCCAGTTGTCTAGCGGGTACCAATGAGCAGTTCTTC. The V gene is TRBV19, the J gene TRBJ2-1; 8 nucleotides line up with TRBD2. V dropped 8 bases and J dropped 6; count of bases not matched to a gene: 6. The germline CDR1 and CDR2 sequences are LNHDA and SQIVND (reference sequence). This CDR3 has 13 amino acids.

This clonotype turned up a few times. The genes are TRBV9 and TRBJ2-7; TRBD2 is a possible D gene (5 bases). The CDR3 is 15 amino acids. Trimming pared 0 bases from V and 3 bases from J, leaving 13 bases between. Germline CDR1 and CDR2: SGDLS and YYNGEE. Written as DNA, the CDR3 is TGTGCCAGCAGCGTAGCTACCGGAGGTAACTACGAGCAGTACTTC. As protein: CASSVATGGNYEQYF.

Many counts were recorded for this clonotype. This chain joins TRBV6-1 and TRBJ1-5; 11 bases agree with TRBD1. This CDR3 comprises 18 residues. Trimming cost V 8 bases and J 2 bases; bases outside gene matches: 14. CDR1 MNHNS and CDR2 SASEGT come from the germline V gene. The CDR3 DNA reads TGTGCCAGCGATGGGGACAGGGGGAAAAGGTGGGGCAATCAGCCCCAGCATTTT. Translating gives CASDGDRGKRWGNQPQHF.

This clonotype was seen ten or more times. This rearrangement joins TRBV12-3 or TRBV12-4 to TRBJ2-3; no reliable D call. The CDR3 totals 16 residues. The V end was cut by 4 bases, the J end by 1 base, with 15 bases between. The CDR3 reads CASSSSVHTRTDTQYF. Here the CDR3 DNA reads TGTGCCAGCAGTTCCAGCGTTCACACCCGCACAGATACGCAGTATTTT.

The table lists this clonotype with a few counts. This chain uses TRBV7-2 with TRBJ1-4; D is perhaps TRBD1 (6 bases). Trimming removed 1 base from V and 6 bases from J, with 12 bases in between. The CDR3 spans 15 residues. Germline V gene data show CDR1 as SGHTA and CDR2 as FQGNSA. The CDR3 DNA is TGTGCCAGCAGCTTAGATGGGGGGGCTGATGAAAAACTGTTTTTT. Its protein product is CASSLDGGADEKLFF.